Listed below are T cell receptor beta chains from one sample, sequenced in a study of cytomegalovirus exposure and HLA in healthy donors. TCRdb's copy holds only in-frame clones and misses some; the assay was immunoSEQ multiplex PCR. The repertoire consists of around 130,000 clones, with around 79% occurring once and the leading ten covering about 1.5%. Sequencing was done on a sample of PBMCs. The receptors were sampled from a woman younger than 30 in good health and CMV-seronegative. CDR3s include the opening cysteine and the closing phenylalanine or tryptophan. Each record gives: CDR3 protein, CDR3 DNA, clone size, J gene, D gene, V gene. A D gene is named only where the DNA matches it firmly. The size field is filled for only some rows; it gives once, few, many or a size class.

CDR3aa: CASSEQGNTIYF
CDR3nt: TGTGCCAGCAGTGAACAGGGAAACACCATATATTTT
abundance: .
j_gene: TRBJ1-3
d_gene: .
v_gene: TRBV2

CDR3aa: CASSVSATNEKLFF
CDR3nt: TGTGCCAGTAGTGTGTCTGCAACTAATGAAAAACTGTTTTTT
abundance: once
j_gene: TRBJ1-4
d_gene: .
v_gene: TRBV19

CDR3aa: CASSLAGRGETQYF
CDR3nt: TGTGCCAGCAGCCTCGCCGGCCGGGGAGAGACCCAGTACTTC
abundance: once
j_gene: TRBJ2-5
d_gene: .
v_gene: TRBV7-2

CDR3aa: CASSPSTNQPQHF
CDR3nt: TGTGCCAGCAGCCCTTCAACAAATCAGCCCCAGCATTTT
abundance: once
j_gene: TRBJ1-5
d_gene: .
v_gene: TRBV11-2

CDR3aa: CASSVDSKNTEAFF
CDR3nt: TGTGCCAGCAGTGTCGACAGTAAGAACACTGAAGCTTTCTTT
abundance: .
j_gene: TRBJ1-1
d_gene: .
v_gene: TRBV6-5

CDR3aa: CATTGQGRTEAFF
CDR3nt: TGTGCCACCACCGGACAGGGGCGGACTGAAGCTTTCTTT
abundance: once
j_gene: TRBJ1-1
d_gene: TRBD1
v_gene: TRBV6-6

CDR3aa: CASSLVGDTEAFF
CDR3nt: TGTGCCAGCAGCTTAGTAGGGGACACTGAAGCTTTCTTT
abundance: few
j_gene: TRBJ1-1
d_gene: .
v_gene: TRBV11-1

CDR3aa: CASSPQGGASGSTYEQYF
CDR3nt: TGTGCCAGCAGCCCCCAGGGGGGGGCTAGCGGGTCCACCTACGAGCAGTACTTC
abundance: .
j_gene: TRBJ2-7
d_gene: .
v_gene: TRBV7-9

CDR3aa: CASSPGTGYNQPQHF
CDR3nt: TGTGCCAGCAGCCCCGGGACAGGCTACAATCAGCCCCAGCATTTT
abundance: .
j_gene: TRBJ1-5
d_gene: TRBD1
v_gene: TRBV11-2

CDR3aa: CASSSRTSSETQYF
CDR3nt: TGCGCCAGCAGCTCACGGACTAGCTCGGAGACCCAGTACTTC
abundance: .
j_gene: TRBJ2-5
d_gene: TRBD2
v_gene: TRBV5-1

CDR3aa: CASSYISQGITEAFF
CDR3nt: TGTGCCAGTAGCTACATTTCACAGGGGATCACTGAAGCTTTCTTT
abundance: .
j_gene: TRBJ1-1
d_gene: TRBD1
v_gene: TRBV9

CDR3aa: CASSPRRTGLYYEQYF
CDR3nt: TGTGCCAGCAGCCCAAGACGTACAGGACTATACTACGAGCAGTACTTC
abundance: .
j_gene: TRBJ2-7
d_gene: .
v_gene: TRBV7-8

CDR3aa: CASSPQGNEQYF
CDR3nt: TGTGCCAGCAGTCCACAGGGGAACGAGCAGTACTTC
abundance: .
j_gene: TRBJ2-7
d_gene: TRBD1
v_gene: TRBV6-6

CDR3aa: CASSLGTTTYGYTF
CDR3nt: TGCGCCAGCAGCCTCGGGACTACTACTTATGGCTACACCTTC
abundance: .
j_gene: TRBJ1-2
d_gene: .
v_gene: TRBV5-1

CDR3aa: CASSPHWATNQPQHF
CDR3nt: TGTGCCAGCAGCCCACACTGGGCTACCAATCAGCCCCAGCATTTT
abundance: .
j_gene: TRBJ1-5
d_gene: .
v_gene: TRBV27

CDR3aa: CASSEQRGRAMVGYGYTF
CDR3nt: TGTGCCAGCAGTGAACAGAGAGGCAGGGCTATGGTGGGGTATGGCTACACCTTC
abundance: .
j_gene: TRBJ1-2
d_gene: .
v_gene: TRBV6-1

CDR3aa: CASSSRGTGVTGANVLTF
CDR3nt: TGTGCCAGCAGCTCCAGGGGGACAGGGGTAACTGGGGCCAACGTCCTGACTTTC
abundance: .
j_gene: TRBJ2-6
d_gene: TRBD1
v_gene: TRBV7-8

CDR3aa: CASSETGGPLYEQYF
CDR3nt: TGCGCCAGCAGCGAAACAGGGGGGCCTCTCTACGAGCAGTACTTC
abundance: .
j_gene: TRBJ2-7
d_gene: TRBD1
v_gene: TRBV5-1

CDR3aa: CSVEGGTGSGYTF
CDR3nt: TGCAGCGTTGAGGGTGGGACAGGTAGTGGCTACACCTTC
abundance: .
j_gene: TRBJ1-2
d_gene: TRBD1
v_gene: TRBV29-1

CDR3aa: CASSLARGNTEAFF
CDR3nt: TGTGCCAGCAGCTTGGCCCGGGGTAACACTGAAGCTTTCTTT
abundance: few
j_gene: TRBJ1-1
d_gene: .
v_gene: TRBV5-6

CDR3aa: CASSPPGQGNREQFF
CDR3nt: TGTGCCAGCAGCCCCCCGGGACAGGGAAATCGTGAGCAGTTCTTC
abundance: once
j_gene: TRBJ2-1
d_gene: TRBD1
v_gene: TRBV11-2

CDR3aa: CASSLQRAGEQYF
CDR3nt: TGTGCCAGCAGCTTACAGAGGGCAGGCGAGCAGTACTTC
abundance: .
j_gene: TRBJ2-7
d_gene: .
v_gene: TRBV5-8

CDR3aa: CASSYQGFSFEAFF
CDR3nt: TGTGCCAGCAGTTACCAGGGATTCTCCTTTGAAGCTTTCTTT
abundance: .
j_gene: TRBJ1-1
d_gene: .
v_gene: TRBV6-5

CDR3aa: CASRPGLAAYNEQFF
CDR3nt: TGTGCCAGCAGACCGGGACTAGCGGCCTACAATGAGCAGTTCTTC
abundance: .
j_gene: TRBJ2-1
d_gene: TRBD2
v_gene: TRBV27

CDR3aa: CASRTSASSYNEQFF
CDR3nt: TGTGCCAGCAGAACTAGCGCCAGCTCCTACAATGAGCAGTTCTTC
abundance: .
j_gene: TRBJ2-1
d_gene: TRBD2
v_gene: TRBV27

CDR3aa: CASRRRTGSNEQFF
CDR3nt: TGTGCCAGCAGAAGACGGACAGGGTCGAATGAGCAGTTCTTC
abundance: .
j_gene: TRBJ2-1
d_gene: TRBD1
v_gene: TRBV6-5

CDR3aa: CASSQEQGQYSYEQYF
CDR3nt: TGCGCCAGCAGCCAAGAGCAAGGACAGTACTCCTACGAGCAGTACTTC
abundance: .
j_gene: TRBJ2-7
d_gene: .
v_gene: TRBV4-1

CDR3aa: CASSQAGSDRGYYEQYF
CDR3nt: TGCGCCAGCAGCCAAGCTGGTTCGGACAGGGGGTACTACGAGCAGTACTTC
abundance: .
j_gene: TRBJ2-7
d_gene: TRBD1
v_gene: TRBV4-1

CDR3aa: CASSLNLGWDTNYGYTF
CDR3nt: TGTGCCAGCAGCCTGAACTTAGGGTGGGACACCAACTATGGCTACACCTTC
abundance: few
j_gene: TRBJ1-2
d_gene: .
v_gene: TRBV5-6

CDR3aa: CASSMGQGTTEAFF
CDR3nt: TGTGCCAGTAGTATGGGACAGGGGACCACTGAAGCTTTCTTT
abundance: .
j_gene: TRBJ1-1
d_gene: TRBD1
v_gene: TRBV19

CDR3aa: CASSLGLAGSFSYNEQFF
CDR3nt: TGTGCCAGCAGCTTAGGGCTAGCGGGGAGTTTCTCCTACAATGAGCAGTTCTTC
abundance: few
j_gene: TRBJ2-1
d_gene: TRBD2
v_gene: TRBV7-3

CDR3aa: CASSPQCNEQFF
CDR3nt: TGTGCCAGCAGCCCTCAGTGCAATGAGCAGTTCTTC
abundance: .
j_gene: TRBJ2-1
d_gene: .
v_gene: TRBV7-9

CDR3aa: CASSPEGLGTEAFF
CDR3nt: TGTGCCAGCTCACCGGAGGGGCTTGGCACTGAAGCTTTCTTT
abundance: once
j_gene: TRBJ1-1
d_gene: .
v_gene: TRBV18

CDR3aa: CASSAGLAGAAQYF
CDR3nt: TGCGCCAGCAGCGCGGGACTAGCGGGGGCGGCCCAGTACTTC
abundance: .
j_gene: TRBJ2-5
d_gene: TRBD2
v_gene: TRBV5-1

CDR3aa: CAWNDPRDRANSPLHF
CDR3nt: TGTGCCTGGAACGATCCCCGGGACAGGGCCAATTCACCCCTCCACTTT
abundance: .
j_gene: TRBJ1-6
d_gene: TRBD1
v_gene: TRBV30

CDR3aa: CASSPTVNTEAFF
CDR3nt: TGTGCCAGCTCGCCTACGGTGAACACTGAAGCTTTCTTT
abundance: .
j_gene: TRBJ1-1
d_gene: .
v_gene: TRBV18

CDR3aa: CASRSQGANEKLFF
CDR3nt: TGTGCCAGCAGATCCCAGGGGGCTAATGAAAAACTGTTTTTT
abundance: .
j_gene: TRBJ1-4
d_gene: TRBD1
v_gene: TRBV6-6

CDR3aa: CASSLAPRTVSYEQYF
CDR3nt: TGTGCCAGCAGCTTAGCTCCGAGGACAGTCTCCTACGAGCAGTACTTC
abundance: .
j_gene: TRBJ2-7
d_gene: .
v_gene: TRBV7-6

CDR3aa: CASGRGQNQPQHF
CDR3nt: TGTGCCAGCGGGCGGGGGCAGAATCAGCCCCAGCATTTT
abundance: .
j_gene: TRBJ1-5
d_gene: .
v_gene: TRBV6-6

CDR3aa: CASSIHLGAGGGNEQFF
CDR3nt: TGTGCCAGCAGTATCCACCTAGGCGCGGGGGGAGGCAATGAGCAGTTCTTC
abundance: .
j_gene: TRBJ2-1
d_gene: TRBD2
v_gene: TRBV27

CDR3aa: CSVEDPTANSYEQYF
CDR3nt: TGCAGCGTTGAAGATCCGACAGCAAACTCCTACGAGCAGTACTTC
abundance: .
j_gene: TRBJ2-7
d_gene: .
v_gene: TRBV29-1

CDR3aa: CASSEYWTANYGYTF
CDR3nt: TGTGCCAGCAGTGAATACTGGACAGCGAACTATGGCTACACCTTC
abundance: .
j_gene: TRBJ1-2
d_gene: .
v_gene: TRBV6-1

CDR3aa: CASSLEAGQHGNTIYF
CDR3nt: TGCGCCAGCAGCTTGGAGGCAGGGCAACATGGAAACACCATATATTTT
abundance: .
j_gene: TRBJ1-3
d_gene: .
v_gene: TRBV5-1